This is a list of T cell receptor beta chains from one sample in a study of blood T cell repertoires in COVID-19. Clones were sequenced by immunoSEQ multiplex PCR, and TCRdb holds only the in-frame ones, with some missing. Here the sample spans hundreds of thousands of clones, roughly 76% being singletons. The source material was peripheral blood. These receptor sequences come from a woman aged 80 or older with COVID-19, enrolled during active disease. The CDR3 runs from the conserved cysteine through the conserved F or W. Fields, in order: V gene, D gene, clone size, J gene, CDR3 DNA, CDR3 protein. The D gene is left open where the match is weak. Expanded clones get a size class; other rows say once, few or many, or leave the size out.

V: TRBV7-3
D: .
size: once
J: TRBJ1-5
DNA: TGTGCCAGCAGCCGGGGGGCTAATCAGCCCCAGCATTTT
CDR3: CASSRGANQPQHF

V: TRBV9
D: TRBD1
size: .
J: TRBJ1-6
DNA: TGTGCCAGCAGCGTAGGGGACAGGGGTAATTCACCCCTCCACTTT
CDR3: CASSVGDRGNSPLHF

V: TRBV2
D: TRBD2
size: .
J: TRBJ2-1
DNA: TGTGCCAGCATTATACTAGCGGCCTACAATGAGCAGTTCTTC
CDR3: CASIILAAYNEQFF

V: TRBV9
D: .
size: .
J: TRBJ2-7
DNA: TGTGCCAGCAGCGTGACTATGGCGGGCAACGAGCAGTACTTC
CDR3: CASSVTMAGNEQYF

V: TRBV14
D: TRBD2
size: .
J: TRBJ2-7
DNA: TGTGCCAGCAGCCCCGGGGGGACCGGGTCTCACGAGCAGTACTTC
CDR3: CASSPGGTGSHEQYF

V: TRBV3-1/TRBV3-2
D: .
size: .
J: TRBJ1-1
DNA: TGTGCCAGCAGCCAATCGGGTCCCAACACTGAAGCTTTCTTT
CDR3: CASSQSGPNTEAFF

V: TRBV19
D: .
size: .
J: TRBJ1-5
DNA: TGTGCCAGTAAATGGGGCCCGGGGGGTCGGCAGCCCCAGCATTTT
CDR3: CASKWGPGGRQPQHF

V: TRBV29-1
D: .
size: few
J: TRBJ1-2
DNA: TGCAGCGCCGGTTTCGGCTATGGCTACACCTTC
CDR3: CSAGFGYGYTF

V: TRBV5-4
D: .
size: .
J: TRBJ1-6
DNA: TGTGCCAGCAGCTTGCAGGGCTCTAATTCACCCCTCCACTTT
CDR3: CASSLQGSNSPLHF

V: TRBV21-1
D: .
size: .
J: TRBJ1-2
DNA: TGTGCCAGCAGGGGTCAGGGGCCCCCTAACTATGGCTACACCTTC
CDR3: CASRGQGPPNYGYTF

V: TRBV28
D: TRBD1
size: .
J: TRBJ1-4
DNA: TGTGCCAGCAGGCTCCAGGGGGCAGGTGAAAAACTGTTTTTT
CDR3: CASRLQGAGEKLFF

V: TRBV6-5
D: TRBD2
size: .
J: TRBJ2-7
DNA: TGTGCCAGCAGTTACAACGGGGGAGGGGTCTACGAGCAGTACTTC
CDR3: CASSYNGGGVYEQYF

V: TRBV7-2
D: TRBD1
size: .
J: TRBJ2-7
DNA: TGTGCCAGCAGCCCTACCGGACAGGGCCCCTACGAGCAGTACTTC
CDR3: CASSPTGQGPYEQYF

V: TRBV27
D: .
size: .
J: TRBJ2-2
DNA: TGTGCCAGCAGGAAGGGACAGAACACCGGGGAGCTGTTTTTT
CDR3: CASRKGQNTGELFF

V: TRBV27
D: .
size: .
J: TRBJ1-2
DNA: TGTGCCAGCAGGGACTCGGGTCGTAACTATGGCTACACCTTC
CDR3: CASRDSGRNYGYTF

V: TRBV9
D: TRBD1
size: few
J: TRBJ1-1
DNA: TGTGCCAGCAGCGTAGAACAGGGGGGCACTGAAGCTTTCTTT
CDR3: CASSVEQGGTEAFF

V: TRBV5-4
D: .
size: .
J: TRBJ1-1
DNA: TGTGCCAGCAGCCAATTACAGGGCTCTGAAGCTTTCTTT
CDR3: CASSQLQGSEAFF

V: TRBV7-3
D: .
size: .
J: TRBJ2-7
DNA: TGTGCCAGCAGCTTGGGAGGACAACCCTACGAGCAGTACTTC
CDR3: CASSLGGQPYEQYF

V: TRBV18
D: .
size: .
J: TRBJ2-2
DNA: TGTGCCAGCTCACTCAGGACCCAGCCCTGGGGGGGCGCTTCTACCACCGGGGAGCTGTTTTTT
CDR3: CASSLRTQPWGGASTTGELFF

V: TRBV11-2
D: .
size: few
J: TRBJ1-6
DNA: TGTGCCAGCAGCTTAGCGCTTCGTAGCTCCTATAATTCACCCCTCCACTTT
CDR3: CASSLALRSSYNSPLHF

V: TRBV30
D: TRBD2
size: .
J: TRBJ2-3
DNA: TGTGCCTGGAAGAGCGGGGGGCGTAGCACAGATACGCAGTATTTT
CDR3: CAWKSGGRSTDTQYF

V: TRBV5-1
D: TRBD1
size: .
J: TRBJ1-2
DNA: TGCGCCAGCAGCCCTACAGGGGGAAATCGGATGAACTATGGCTACACCTTC
CDR3: CASSPTGGNRMNYGYTF

V: TRBV7-2
D: TRBD1
size: .
J: TRBJ1-5
DNA: TGTGCCAGCACCTTAAGGGGACAGGGTGGCCAGCCCCAGCATTTT
CDR3: CASTLRGQGGQPQHF

V: TRBV5-1
D: TRBD2
size: .
J: TRBJ2-1
DNA: TGCGCCAGTAACCGAGCGGGAGTGGACGAGCAGTTCTTC
CDR3: CASNRAGVDEQFF

V: TRBV5-6
D: TRBD2
size: .
J: TRBJ2-1
DNA: TGTGCCAGCAGCCATTTGAGCGGGAGGGCTGTCGGGGGTCTGTTCTTC
CDR3: CASSHLSGRAVGGLFF

V: TRBV7-9
D: TRBD1
size: .
J: TRBJ1-4
DNA: TGTGCCAGCAGCTTAGGACAGGGTTGGGAAAAACTGTTTTTT
CDR3: CASSLGQGWEKLFF

V: TRBV25-1
D: .
size: .
J: TRBJ2-7
DNA: TGTGCCAGCAGTGAAGCCGGACAGCTTTACGAGCAGTACTTC
CDR3: CASSEAGQLYEQYF

V: TRBV5-1
D: TRBD1
size: .
J: TRBJ1-1
DNA: TGCGCCAGCAGCTCTTCCGGGACAGGGAACACTGAAGCTTTCTTT
CDR3: CASSSSGTGNTEAFF

V: TRBV19
D: .
size: .
J: TRBJ1-5
DNA: TGTGCCAGTAGTTCCGCACGGGATCAGCCCCAGCATTTT
CDR3: CASSSARDQPQHF

V: TRBV19
D: TRBD1
size: few
J: TRBJ1-6
DNA: TGTGCCAGTAGTGGGGACAGGGATTCACCCCTCCACTTT
CDR3: CASSGDRDSPLHF

V: TRBV10-3
D: TRBD1
size: .
J: TRBJ1-1
DNA: TGTGCCACAGCCAGGGAGAGGGGGACAGGAACAACTGAAGCTTTCTTT
CDR3: CATARERGTGTTEAFF

V: TRBV2
D: TRBD1
size: .
J: TRBJ2-5
DNA: TGTGCCAGCAGCGGACAGGTCGAGACCCAGTACTTC
CDR3: CASSGQVETQYF

V: TRBV10-3
D: .
size: few
J: TRBJ1-1
DNA: TGTGCCATCACTAATCAGAACACTGAAGCTTTCTTT
CDR3: CAITNQNTEAFF

V: TRBV7-8
D: TRBD1
size: .
J: TRBJ1-2
DNA: TGTGCCAGCAGCTACCGGACAGGAGCTAACTATGGCTACACCTTC
CDR3: CASSYRTGANYGYTF

V: TRBV21-1
D: .
size: .
J: TRBJ1-2
DNA: TGTGCCAGCAGCAAAGGAGAAGGACAGGCTGGCTATGGCTACACCTTC
CDR3: CASSKGEGQAGYGYTF

V: TRBV7-9
D: TRBD1
size: .
J: TRBJ1-2
DNA: TGTGCCAGCAGCTCCCTCCCGGGACAGGGTCTTGGCTACACCTTC
CDR3: CASSSLPGQGLGYTF

V: TRBV30
D: TRBD2
size: .
J: TRBJ2-2
DNA: TGTGCCTGGTCGGGAGGGGGAGGGAGCGGGGAGCTGTTTTTT
CDR3: CAWSGGGGSGELFF

V: TRBV9
D: TRBD2
size: .
J: TRBJ2-1
DNA: TGTGCCAGCACGAGGGTAGCGGGGAACAATGAGCAGTTCTTC
CDR3: CASTRVAGNNEQFF

V: TRBV4-3
D: .
size: .
J: TRBJ2-3
DNA: TGCGCCAGCAGCTCGGAGGTCAGCACAGATACGCAGTATTTT
CDR3: CASSSEVSTDTQYF

V: TRBV7-9
D: .
size: .
J: TRBJ2-1
DNA: TGTGCCACCGGGGGGCAGAGCTCCTACAATGAGCAGTTCTTC
CDR3: CATGGQSSYNEQFF

V: TRBV15
D: TRBD2
size: .
J: TRBJ2-3
DNA: TGTGCCACCAGCAAGGCTCCAGCGGGAGAAGATACGCAGTATTTT
CDR3: CATSKAPAGEDTQYF